This TCR beta chain was sequenced in a study of blood T cells in healthy people across ages. The study, taken as a whole, reports: Both higher diversity and more naive CD4+ cells marked long-lived donors when set against aged donors.

This clonotype was observed a few times. Its target is unknown. The second PCR ran roughly 7 to 11 cycles with a sample-barcoded 5' primer and J-beta primers. Every sample returned 2.5 million or more CDR3-containing paired-end reads. TCRdb processed the 5' RACE reads anew with MiXCR; each CDR3 protein has one entry. Of under 850,000 distinct CDR3 sequences in the sample, roughly 40% were seen once. V was clipped by 3 bases and J by 1 base, with 6 bases between them. CDR1 is DFQATT, CDR2 SNEGSKA, per germline (reference sequence). The CDR3 spans 12 residues. Per-sample PBMC isolation yielded at least 7 million cells.

The TCR sequence derives from a man aged 18 to 29 in good health. Sequencing was performed on blood. V gene TRBV20-1 combines with J gene TRBJ1-1; D is possibly TRBD1 (5 bases). In nucleotides, the CDR3 is TGCAGTGCTAGCAGGGCGAACACTGAAGCTTTCTTT. Encoded protein: CSASRANTEAFF.